Below are 26 T cell receptor beta chains sequenced from a single sample in a study of blood T cells in healthy people across ages. Together with a sample-barcoded 5' primer, a J-beta primer mix was included in a second PCR lasting roughly 6 to 12 cycles. TCRdb called the 5' RACE reads again in MiXCR, with one record for every CDR3 protein. The sample shows fewer than 900,000 distinct CDR3 sequences, around 36% of them seen only once. The sample comprised blood. These receptors were taken from a man in his late teens or twenties in good health.

The rearrangement links TRBV28 to TRBJ2-7, with D perhaps TRBD1 or TRBD2 (5 bases each). The CDR3 totals 11 residues. In germline, CDR1 is MDHEN, CDR2 SYDVKM. This chain's CDR3 is CRTGTVPEQYF. In DNA form, the CDR3 reads TGTAGAACCGGGACCGTCCCCGAGCAGTACTTC.

The gene calls are TRBV18 and TRBJ2-3; tentatively, D is TRBD2 (5 bases). Trimming took 2 bases from V and 0 from J, leaving 12 bases between them. CDR1 and CDR2 from the germline V gene are KGHSH and LQKENI. The CDR3 is 16 amino acids. CDR3 nucleotide sequence: TGTGCCAGCTCACCAATGGCCCTAGCTAGCACAGATACGCAGTATTTT. It is translated as CASSPMALASTDTQYF.

The rearrangement uses TRBV28 and TRBJ2-3; the D gene could be TRBD1 or TRBD2 (5 bases each). Trimming pared 1 base from V and 2 bases from J, leaving 7 bases between. The germline V gene encodes CDR1 MDHEN and CDR2 SYDVKM. The CDR3 extends over 14 amino acids. CDR3 sequence: CASSLYGTTDTQYF. CDR3 in DNA: TGTGCCAGCAGTTTATACGGGACCACAGATACGCAGTATTTT. Drawing the rest from reference TRBV28 and TRBJ2-3, the complete variable domain is DVKVTQSSRYLVKRTGEKVFLECVQDMDHENMFWYRQDPGLGLRLIYFSYDVKMKEKGDIPEGYSVSREKKERFSLILESASTNQTSMYLCASSLYGTTDTQYFGPGTRLTVL.

This clonotype occurred many times. The chain has TRBV20-1 and TRBJ2-7; 7 bases fit TRBD1. V lost 5 bases to trimming and J lost 1 base; unmatched junction nucleotides: 5. Per germline, CDR1 DFQATT and CDR2 SNEGSKA (reference sequence). The CDR3 runs to 13 residues. The CDR3 loop reads CSAPRQGSYEQYF. The CDR3 nucleotides are TGCAGTGCTCCGCGACAGGGTTCCTACGAGCAGTACTTC.

The chain links TRBV7-2 to TRBJ1-1; TRBD1 matches 7 bases. The germline V gene encodes CDR1 SGHTA and CDR2 FQGNSA. The CDR3 sequence is 16 residues long. J gave up 4 bases and V 1 base, and 9 bases lay outside the gene matches. CDR3 coding DNA: TGTGCCAGCAGCTTAGATGTCAGGGGGGGGGGCACTGAAGCTTTCTTT. Residues: CASSLDVRGGGTEAFF.

The table lists this clonotype with a few counts. The rearrangement uses TRBV7-9 and TRBJ2-3, with 9 bases lining up with TRBD1. V trimming: 6 bases; J trimming: 3 bases; junction bases outside the gene matches: 10. CDR3 length equals 16 residues. Per the germline V gene, CDR1 is SEHNR and CDR2 is FQNEAQ (reference sequence). CDR3 in DNA: TGTGCCAGCAGGCCCCCGGACAGGGGTGGGACAGATACGCAGTATTTT. Protein sequence: CASRPPDRGGTDTQYF.

V usage is TRBV5-1 and J usage is TRBJ2-3; D unresolved. The length of the CDR3 is 13 residues. Deletions cut 4 bases from V and 6 bases from J, with 12 bases between. Germline CDR1 SGHRS, CDR2 YFSETQ. CDR3 protein: CASSPLDLDTQYF. The CDR3 bases are TGCGCCAGCAGCCCGTTGGATTTGGATACGCAGTATTTT. The full variable domain, with the rest looked up from reference TRBV5-1 and TRBJ2-3, is KAGVTQTPRYLIKTRGQQVTLSCSPISGHRSVSWYQQTPGQGLQFLFEYFSETQRNKGNFPGRFSGRQFSNSRSEMNVSTLELGDSALYLCASSPLDLDTQYFGPGTRLTVL.

This clonotype has more than one count but fewer than ten. Just one base apart from a much larger clone, this may be a read error. The chain employs TRBV7-2 and TRBJ2-7, with D hard to call. The V end was cut by 5 bases, the J end by 7 bases, with 18 bases between. This CDR3 has 14 residues. The germline V gene encodes CDR1 SGHTA and CDR2 FQGNSA. The CDR3 sequence is CASSPAPQAWEQYF. As DNA, the CDR3 is TGTGCCAGCAGCCCCGCCCCTCAAGCGTGGGAGCAGTACTTC.

A few counts support this clonotype. The J gene is TRBJ2-1, the V gene TRBV12-3 or TRBV12-4; 7 nucleotides agree with TRBD1. There are 15 residues in the CDR3. The ends lost 7 bases at V and 4 bases at J; junction bases unmatched: 10. This CDR3 is CASKPDRERYNEQFF. The CDR3 coding sequence is TGTGCCAGCAAACCAGACAGGGAAAGGTACAATGAGCAGTTCTTC.

This clonotype was seen a single time. The rearrangement joins TRBV20-1 to TRBJ2-3, with 7 bases lining up with TRBD2. V gave up 6 bases and J gave up 6 bases; unmatched junction bases: 9. This CDR3 region has 13 residues. Germline V gene lookup returns CDR1 DFQATT and CDR2 SNEGSKA (reference sequence). The CDR3 loop reads CSAKRAGPDTQYF. In DNA form, the CDR3 reads TGCAGTGCCAAACGAGCGGGGCCCGATACGCAGTATTTT.

This clonotype was counted only a few times. CDR3 in amino acids: CASSSDRGRPFYEQYF. The CDR3 DNA reads as TGTGCCAGCAGCTCAGACAGGGGGCGGCCTTTCTACGAGCAGTACTTC. The V gene is TRBV7-9, the J gene TRBJ2-7; 10 bases are shared with TRBD1. This CDR3 comprises 16 residues. Germline CDR1 reads SEHNR; CDR2 reads FQNEAQ (reference sequence). V gave up 4 bases and J gave up 3 bases; unmatched junction bases: 9.

Regarding this clonotype: Its ends do not fully match the called genes, so a read error is possible. V usage is TRBV12-3 or TRBV12-4 and J usage is TRBJ2-5; maybe TRBD1 (6 bases). CDR3 length equals 15 residues. The CDR3, as DNA: TGTGCCAGCAGTTCGGCAGGGTTGGGGGCAGAGGCCCAGTACTTC. It translates to CASSSAGLGAEAQYF.

This clonotype was recorded a few times. This chain joins TRBV21-1 and TRBJ2-1; the table names TRBD2, a call not compared with the DNA. TRBV21-1 is recorded as a pseudogene. The CDR3 runs 19 residues. The CDR3 reads CASSRKVHLRSGSNNEQFF. In DNA form, the CDR3 reads TGTGCCAGCAGCAGAAAAGTCCACTTACGTAGCGGGAGTAACAATGAGCAGTTCTTC.

This clonotype was observed a few times. The rearrangement uses TRBV5-5 and TRBJ2-7; TRBD1 matches 9 bases. V lost 4 bases, J lost 6 bases, and 14 bases stayed unmatched. Germline V gives CDR1 SGHKS, CDR2 YYEKEE (reference sequence). The CDR3 is 16 residues long. DNA of the CDR3: TGTGCCAGCAGCCCACCGGGGGGACAGGGTTTTTTCGAGCAGTACTTC. This codes for CASSPPGGQGFFEQYF.

The chain uses TRBV20-1 and TRBJ2-7; D is possibly TRBD1 (5 bases). V lost 3 bases to trimming and J lost 4 bases, with 13 bases between them. Per the germline V gene, CDR1 is DFQATT and CDR2 is SNEGSKA (reference sequence). This CDR3 is built from 13 residues. CDR3 sequence (DNA): TGCAGTGCTAGTTCGGGTAGGACATACGAGCAGTACTTC. This codes for CSASSGRTYEQYF.

The rearrangement links TRBV7-2 to TRBJ1-5, with D possibly being TRBD1 (5 bases). Trimming pared 1 base from V and 2 bases from J, leaving 24 bases between. CDR3 length: 20 residues. CDR1 SGHTA and CDR2 FQGNSA come from the germline V gene. CDR3 amino acids: CASSLVYAGDGGLGNQPQHF. The CDR3 DNA is TGTGCCAGCAGCTTAGTGTACGCCGGGGACGGAGGCTTGGGCAATCAGCCCCAGCATTTT.

J is TRBJ2-3 and V is TRBV12-3 or TRBV12-4; D ambiguous. The CDR3 contains 13 residues. V lost 3 bases and J lost 5, with 9 bases in between. CDR3 nucleotide sequence: TGTGCCAGCAGTTTGGTGATAGGAGATACGCAGTATTTT. It codes for CASSLVIGDTQYF.

This clonotype was observed a handful of times. The chain is built from TRBV15 and TRBJ2-2; unclear D gene. V gave up 1 base and J gave up 1 base, with 13 bases separating them. This CDR3 region has 17 residues. Germline-derived CDR1 and CDR2 are LNHNV and YYDKDF (reference sequence). The CDR3 here is CATSRVDGRMNTGELFF. Written as DNA, the CDR3 is TGTGCCACCAGCAGAGTGGATGGTAGAATGAACACCGGGGAGCTGTTTTTT.

This clonotype was picked up a small number of times. One base away lies a much larger clone, so this may be a sequencing read error. This chain joins TRBV12-3 or TRBV12-4 and TRBJ1-5; D possibly corresponds to TRBD1 (6 bases). V was cut by 5 bases and J by 11 bases, with 19 bases left in between. The CDR3 runs to 14 residues. As DNA, the CDR3 is TGTGCCAGCAGTGTATCAGCAGGGGTAGGGGCCCAGCATTTT. This translates into CASSVSAGVGAQHF.

This clonotype has only a few counts. The CDR3 DNA reads as TGTGCCAGCACCGGGGGGGATACCATTCAGTACTTC. It translates to CASTGGDTIQYF. The genes are TRBV12-3 or TRBV12-4 and TRBJ2-4; 8 bases fit TRBD2. The V gene end was trimmed by 7 bases and the J gene end by 9 bases; junction bases not matched to a gene: 5. The CDR3 spans 12 residues.

This clonotype has a handful of counts. CDR3: CSASGTSNNYEQYF. The DNA for the CDR3 is TGCAGTGCTTCCGGGACTAGCAATAACTACGAGCAGTACTTC. J is TRBJ2-7 and V is TRBV20-1; 9 nucleotides line up with TRBD2. CDR1 is DFQATT, CDR2 SNEGSKA, per germline (reference sequence). The CDR3 has 14 residues. The V gene end was trimmed by 5 bases and the J gene end by 3 bases; junction bases not matched to a gene: 8.

This chain joins TRBV3-1 and TRBJ2-7, with D maybe TRBD1 (6 bases). CDR1 is LGHDT and CDR2 is YNNKEL in the germline V gene (reference sequence). V shed 0 bases and J shed 2 bases, with 17 bases lying between them. This CDR3 spans 17 amino acids. CDR3 nucleotide sequence: TGTGCCAGCAGCCAAGAAAAAACAGGGTTACCTACCTACGAGCAGTACTTC. This gives the protein CASSQEKTGLPTYEQYF.

This clonotype was observed at least ten times. At one of its ends the junction is not consistent with the germline gene, which may arise from a read error. The chain combines TRBV7-7 with TRBJ2-3; D uncertain. CDR3 length: 15 residues. The germline gives CDR1 SSHAT, CDR2 FNYEAQ (reference sequence). The CDR3 sequence is CASSSGISSTDTQYF. The CDR3, as DNA: TGTGCTAGCAGCTCAGGAATCTCTAGCACAGATACGCAGTATTTT.

For this clonotype: This could be a read error, since a much larger clone is one nucleotide away. No conserved phenylalanine or tryptophan ends this CDR3, so it is likely a read error. The chain carries TRBV29-1 and TRBJ1-2, with D unresolved. This CDR3 spans 12 amino acids. V was clipped by 3 bases and J by 4 bases, with 9 bases between them. The germline V gene has CDR1 SQVTM and CDR2 ANQGSEA. In DNA form, the CDR3 reads TGCAGCGTTGACGGGAGGAGCTATGGCTACACCTTA. As protein: CSVDGRSYGYTL.

This clonotype was picked up many times. CDR3 sequence (DNA): TGTGCCAGCAGTTACCGCTACGAGCAGTACTTC. Its protein product is CASSYRYEQYF. The V call is TRBV6-5, the J call TRBJ2-7; D is uncertain. The V gene's germline CDR1 is MNHEY and CDR2 SVGAGI. This CDR3 region has 11 residues. The V end lost 2 bases, the J end lost 3 bases, and 2 bases lay between the germline ends.

The chain carries TRBV2 and TRBJ2-1, with TRBD2 matching over 10 bases. CDR3 length: 15 amino acids. V shed 2 bases, J shed 8 bases, and the junction held 6 bases outside the gene matches. Germline loops: CDR1 SNHLY, CDR2 FYNNEI. As DNA, the CDR3 is TGTGCCAGCAGTGAAACAACTAGCGGGAACGATGAGCAGTTCTTC. It specifies CASSETTSGNDEQFF.